This entry is about one T cell receptor (beta chain). The V gene's germline CDR1 is DFQATT and CDR2 SNEGSKA (reference sequence). There are 13 residues in the CDR3. V shed 6 bases and J 14 bases; nucleotides not matched to a gene: 17. These data are taken from a study of blood T cells in healthy people across ages. A J-beta primer mix and a sample-barcoded 5' primer were used in a second PCR of roughly 6 to 12 cycles. A template-switch adaptor that had 12 random nucleotides put a tag on each cDNA molecule. TCRdb called the 5' RACE reads again in MiXCR, with one record for every CDR3 protein. The data hold 1,300,000 or so distinct CDR3 sequences, with 59% observed a single time. Russia was home to the donors, healthy Caucasian individuals aged roughly 6 to 95. Every sample had a minimum of 6.5 million PBMCs isolated.

The receptor was isolated from a man aged 18-30 years in good health. The chain recombines TRBV20-1 with TRBJ2-3; 7 nucleotides align to TRBD2. The sample consisted of blood. DNA of the CDR3: TGCAGTGCCAACCCCGGGACTACCCGGAACCCGTATTTT. It yields the protein CSANPGTTRNPYF.